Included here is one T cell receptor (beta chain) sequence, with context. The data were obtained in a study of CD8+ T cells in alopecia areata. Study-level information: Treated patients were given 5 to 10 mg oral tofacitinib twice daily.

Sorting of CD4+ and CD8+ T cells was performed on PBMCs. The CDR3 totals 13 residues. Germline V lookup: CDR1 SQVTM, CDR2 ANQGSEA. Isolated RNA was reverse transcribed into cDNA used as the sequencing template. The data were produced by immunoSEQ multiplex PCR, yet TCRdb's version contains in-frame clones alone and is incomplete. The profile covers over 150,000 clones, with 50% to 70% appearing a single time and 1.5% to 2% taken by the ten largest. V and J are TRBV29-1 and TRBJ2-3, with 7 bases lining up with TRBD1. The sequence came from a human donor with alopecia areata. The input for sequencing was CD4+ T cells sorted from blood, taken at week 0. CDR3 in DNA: TGCAGTTCACGCAGGGGACAGACAGATACGCAGTATTTT. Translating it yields CSSRRGQTDTQYF.